These 9 T cell receptor beta chains came from one sample sequenced in a study of blood T cell repertoires in COVID-19. Method: immunoSEQ multiplex PCR; TCRdb's copy keeps in-frame clones and lacks some. Of 60,000 to 65,000 clones in the sample, roughly 72% are singletons; the top ten hold about 5%. The sequencing input was peripheral blood. The receptors shown here come from a woman in her 70s with COVID-19, enrolled during active disease.

Here the CDR3 DNA reads TGTGCCAGCAGCCTGACACCGGGACTAGTGAACAATGAGCAGTTCTTC. It translates to CASSLTPGLVNNEQFF. V gene TRBV6-2 or TRBV6-3 combines with J gene TRBJ2-1; 8 nucleotides line up with TRBD2. CDR1 MNHEY and CDR2 SVGEGT come from the germline V gene. J lost 5 bases, V lost 6 bases, and 12 bases had no gene match. CDR3 length: 16 residues.

The V gene is TRBV19, the J gene TRBJ1-2, with a possible D match to TRBD1 (6 bases). The CDR3 runs 16 residues. V was cut by 6 bases and J by 7 bases, with 24 bases left in between. Germline V gene data show CDR1 as LNHDA and CDR2 as SQIVND (reference sequence). CDR3 DNA sequence: TGTGCCAGTAGCCACCTCCGGGGGGCGGAGGCTTCTGGCTACACCTTC. As protein: CASSHLRGAEASGYTF.

The genes are TRBV5-1 and TRBJ2-7, with D possibly TRBD1 on 6 matching bases. The CDR3 runs 15 residues. Trimming removed 4 bases from V and 4 bases from J, with 18 bases in between. Germline-derived CDR1 and CDR2 are SGHRS and YFSETQ. CDR3 coding DNA: TGCGCCAGCAGCCCGAACAGCGGACAGACATACGAGCAGTACTTC. Its protein product is CASSPNSGQTYEQYF.

The chain employs TRBV29-1 and TRBJ1-1; 7 bases are a match to TRBD1. This CDR3 spans 12 amino acids. The V gene end was trimmed by 7 bases and the J gene end by 1 base; junction bases not matched to a gene: 3. CDR1 is SQVTM, CDR2 ANQGSEA, per germline. CDR3 in DNA: TGCAGCGCGGGACAGAGGAACACTGAAGCTTTCTTT. It codes for CSAGQRNTEAFF.

The chain uses TRBV6-6 and TRBJ1-2; 8 positions match TRBD1. This CDR3 has 13 amino acids. Germline CDR1 MNHNY, CDR2 SVGAGI (reference sequence). With 6 bases clipped from V and 7 bases from J, the junction kept 7 bases outside the gene matches. The CDR3 is CASSTDRAAGYTF. The CDR3, as DNA: TGTGCCAGCAGCACGGACAGGGCCGCTGGCTACACCTTC.

The chain carries TRBV7-8 and TRBJ1-5, with 9 bases identical to TRBD1. The germline V gene encodes CDR1 SGHVS and CDR2 FQNEAQ. The length of the CDR3 is 15 residues. Germline trimming cut 0 bases from V and 6 bases from J; bases unmatched to any gene: 3. CDR3 DNA: TGTGCCAGCAGCTTAGCGGGACAGGGCGGTCAGCCCCAGCATTTT. Its translation is CASSLAGQGGQPQHF.

This chain connects TRBV12-3 or TRBV12-4 to TRBJ2-1, with D hard to call. The CDR3 runs 10 residues. Trimming removed 7 bases at V and 6 bases at J, with 4 bases between. The CDR3 reads CASTSNEQFF. CDR3 nucleotides: TGTGCCAGCACTAGCAATGAGCAGTTCTTC.

The genes are TRBV18 and TRBJ2-3, with TRBD1 matching over 11 bases. Germline V gene data show CDR1 as KGHSH and CDR2 as LQKENI. V was clipped by 4 bases and J by 4 bases; unmatched bases: 7. The CDR3 is 16 residues long. The CDR3 protein is CASSLRTGGASDTQYF. The CDR3 DNA is TGTGCCAGCTCACTAAGGACAGGGGGCGCTTCAGATACGCAGTATTTT.

The gene calls are TRBV9 and TRBJ1-3, with D uncertain. V dropped 3 bases and J dropped 8 bases, with 9 bases sitting between them. The CDR3 loop spans 12 amino acids. The germline CDR1 and CDR2 sequences are SGDLS and YYNGEE. DNA for the CDR3: TGTGCCAGCAGCGGAATCTCGGACACCATATATTTT. It is translated as CASSGISDTIYF.